The 12 T cell receptor beta chains reported below all come from one sample, sequenced in a study of T-cell memory formation after mild COVID-19. A single record per CDR3 protein comes from TCRdb applying MiXCR to the 5' RACE reads. Of 120,000 to 150,000 distinct CDR3 sequences in the sample, roughly 19% were seen once. Sequencing input: PBMCs or a T cell subset sorted from them (not recorded which). The receptors stem from an adult woman who had mild COVID-19 (a few samples of this study predate the infection). Cell type and time point are not known.

The V and J genes are TRBV12-3 or TRBV12-4 and TRBJ1-4, with D tentatively TRBD1 (5 bases). CDR3 length: 14 residues. Trimming stripped 1 base from V and 3 bases from J, with 6 bases between. CDR3 loop: CASSLGGANEKLFF. The CDR3 DNA follows: TGTGCCAGCAGTTTAGGAGGGGCTAATGAAAAACTGTTTTTT.

This clonotype was found a few times. V and J are TRBV3-1 and TRBJ2-3; 13 bases match TRBD2. Germline V gene data show CDR1 as LGHDT and CDR2 as YNNKEL (reference sequence). The CDR3 is 17 amino acids. The V segment lost 4 bases and the J segment 6 bases; nucleotides outside the gene matches: 10. The CDR3 reads CASSLTSGGADMDTQYF. CDR3 in DNA: TGTGCCAGCAGCCTCACTAGCGGGGGGGCCGATATGGATACGCAGTATTTT.

In its sample, this clonotype was seen a few times. The V and J genes are TRBV15 and TRBJ2-5; D not certain. Germline CDR1 LNHNV, CDR2 YYDKDF (reference sequence). The CDR3 has 14 residues. V was trimmed by 5 bases and J by 4 bases, leaving 14 bases between them. The CDR3 spells CATSGYRVGETQYF. DNA for the CDR3: TGTGCCACCAGCGGCTATCGGGTGGGAGAGACCCAGTACTTC.

This chain links TRBV6-5 with TRBJ2-1; TRBD2 agrees at 7 bases. Germline-derived CDR1 and CDR2 are MNHEY and SVGAGI. With V trimmed by 7 bases and J by 0 bases, 6 bases remained unmatched. CDR3 length: 15 amino acids. The DNA of the CDR3 is TGTGCCAGCATCGCGACGGGGGGCTCCTACAATGAGCAGTTCTTC. Encoded protein: CASIATGGSYNEQFF.

This clonotype was found a few times. The chain couples TRBV5-1 to TRBJ2-3; either TRBD1 or TRBD2 may supply D (6 bases each). This CDR3 spans 14 amino acids. Trimming shortened V by 9 bases and J by 2 bases, and 16 bases separated the two germline ends. Germline V gene data show CDR1 as SGHRS and CDR2 as YFSETQ. The CDR3: CATSSGGPTDTQYF. DNA of the CDR3: TGCGCCACCTCGAGTGGGGGGCCCACAGATACGCAGTATTTT.

The chain joins TRBV7-3 to TRBJ2-7; a possible D gene is TRBD2 (8 bases). CDR1 and CDR2 from the germline V gene are SGHTA and FQGTGA. The V end was cut by 6 bases, the J end by 6 bases, with 15 bases between. This CDR3 region has 13 residues. The CDR3 coding sequence is TGTGCCAGCAGTCAACAGGGGACTAGCGAGCAGTACTTC. Translating gives CASSQQGTSEQYF.

The V and J genes are TRBV6-2 or TRBV6-3 and TRBJ2-1, with 11 bases that match TRBD2. Losses at the gene ends were 6 bases for V and 9 bases for J; bases not matched to a gene: 10. Germline values: CDR1 MNHEY, CDR2 SVGEGT. The CDR3 length is 15 residues. The CDR3 here is CASRLSGRALGEQFF. In DNA, the CDR3 is TGTGCCAGCAGACTTAGCGGGAGGGCTCTAGGTGAGCAGTTCTTC.

This clonotype was detected a few times. The chain recombines TRBV29-1 with TRBJ1-6; 7 bases match TRBD1. CDR1 is SQVTM and CDR2 is ANQGSEA in the germline V gene. Trimming cost V 4 bases and J 7 bases; bases outside gene matches: 1. This CDR3 has 12 residues. Here the CDR3 reads CSVGQGNSPLHF. Here the CDR3 DNA reads TGCAGCGTTGGACAGGGCAATTCACCCCTCCACTTT.

As to this clonotype: This may stem from a read error, because a much larger clone lies one nucleotide away. The chain links TRBV12-3 or TRBV12-4 to TRBJ2-5; D may be TRBD1 (6 bases). The CDR3 sequence is 13 residues long. Trimming cost V 3 bases and J 4 bases, with 9 bases left between them. CDR3 coding DNA: TGTGCCAGCAGTTTTCTAGGGGGAGAGACCCAGTACTTC. It yields the protein CASSFLGGETQYF.

This clonotype was seen many times. This rearrangement joins TRBV5-6 to TRBJ2-2, with TRBD1 matching 7 bases. The CDR3 totals 15 residues. Trimming cost V 4 bases and J 4 bases; bases outside gene matches: 7. Germline V gives CDR1 SGHDT, CDR2 YYEEEE. The CDR3 nucleotides are TGTGCCAGCAGCCCCGACAGGGCCCGCACCGGGGAGCTGTTTTTT. Protein sequence: CASSPDRARTGELFF.

The chain recombines TRBV7-2 with TRBJ2-3, with D tentatively TRBD2 (6 bases). The length of the CDR3 is 17 residues. Trimming stripped 5 bases from V and 6 bases from J, with 24 bases between. Germline V gene lookup returns CDR1 SGHTA and CDR2 FQGNSA. In DNA, the CDR3 is TGTGCCAGCAGCCCTCGTTTTGAGTCCGGGAGTCGGGATACGCAGTATTTT. Amino acids: CASSPRFESGSRDTQYF.

This clonotype was detected a few times. The V call is TRBV7-9, the J call TRBJ2-6; D not certain. V was clipped by 5 bases and J by 0 bases, with 29 bases between them. This CDR3 comprises 22 residues. Germline CDR1 is SEHNR and CDR2 is FQNEAQ (reference sequence). The CDR3 DNA sequence: TGTGCCAGCAGCCGACACTGGTGGCAGGACGATAATACCCCCTCTGGGGCCAACGTCCTGACTTTC. It encodes CASSRHWWQDDNTPSGANVLTF.